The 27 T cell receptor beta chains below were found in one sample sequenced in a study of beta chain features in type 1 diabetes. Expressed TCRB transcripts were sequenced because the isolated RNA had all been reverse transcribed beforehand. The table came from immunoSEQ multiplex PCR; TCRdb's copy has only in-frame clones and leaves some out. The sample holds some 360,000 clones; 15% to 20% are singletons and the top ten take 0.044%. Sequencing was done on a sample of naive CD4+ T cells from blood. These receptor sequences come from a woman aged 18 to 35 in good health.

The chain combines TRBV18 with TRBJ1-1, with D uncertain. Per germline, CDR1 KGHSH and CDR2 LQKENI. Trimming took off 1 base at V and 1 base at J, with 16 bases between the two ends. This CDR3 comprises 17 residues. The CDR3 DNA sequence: TGTGCCAGCTCACCACGATTTAGAAGGGAGGGGAACACTGAAGCTTTCTTT. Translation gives CASSPRFRREGNTEAFF.

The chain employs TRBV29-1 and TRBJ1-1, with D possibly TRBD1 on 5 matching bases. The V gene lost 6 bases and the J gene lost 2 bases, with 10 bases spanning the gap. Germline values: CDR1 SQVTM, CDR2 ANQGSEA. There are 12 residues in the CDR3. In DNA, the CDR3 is TGCAGCGTGGTGGGGCCCAACACTGAAGCTTTCTTT. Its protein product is CSVVGPNTEAFF.

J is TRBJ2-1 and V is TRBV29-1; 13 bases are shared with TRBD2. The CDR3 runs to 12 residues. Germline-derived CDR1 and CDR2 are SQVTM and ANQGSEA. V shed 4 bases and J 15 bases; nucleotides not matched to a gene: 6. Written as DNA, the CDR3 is TGCAGCGTTGGACTAGCGGGAGGAGGAGCGTTCTTC. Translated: CSVGLAGGGAFF.

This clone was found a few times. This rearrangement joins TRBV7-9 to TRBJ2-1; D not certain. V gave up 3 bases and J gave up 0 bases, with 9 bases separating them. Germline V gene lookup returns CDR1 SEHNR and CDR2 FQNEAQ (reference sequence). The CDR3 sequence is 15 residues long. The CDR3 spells CASSFTEFSYNEQFF. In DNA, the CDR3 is TGTGCCAGCAGCTTCACTGAATTCTCCTACAATGAGCAGTTCTTC.

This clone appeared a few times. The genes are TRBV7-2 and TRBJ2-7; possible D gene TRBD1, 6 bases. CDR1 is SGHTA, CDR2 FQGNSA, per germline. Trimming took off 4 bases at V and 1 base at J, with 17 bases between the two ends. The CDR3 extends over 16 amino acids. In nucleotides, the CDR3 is TGTGCCAGCAGCTCCATTCGACAGGTCAAGTCCTACGAGCAGTACTTC. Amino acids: CASSSIRQVKSYEQYF.

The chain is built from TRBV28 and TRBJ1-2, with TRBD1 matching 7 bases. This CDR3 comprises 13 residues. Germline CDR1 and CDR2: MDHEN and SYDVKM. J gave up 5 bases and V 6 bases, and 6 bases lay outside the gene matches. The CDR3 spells CASSPGQSYGYTF. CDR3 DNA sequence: TGTGCCAGCAGCCCGGGACAGTCGTATGGCTACACCTTC.

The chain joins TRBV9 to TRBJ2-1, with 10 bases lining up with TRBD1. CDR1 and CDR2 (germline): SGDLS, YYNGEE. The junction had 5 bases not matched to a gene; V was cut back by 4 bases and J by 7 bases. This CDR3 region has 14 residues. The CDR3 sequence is CASSLGQGKNEQFF. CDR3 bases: TGTGCCAGCAGCTTGGGACAGGGGAAGAATGAGCAGTTCTTC.

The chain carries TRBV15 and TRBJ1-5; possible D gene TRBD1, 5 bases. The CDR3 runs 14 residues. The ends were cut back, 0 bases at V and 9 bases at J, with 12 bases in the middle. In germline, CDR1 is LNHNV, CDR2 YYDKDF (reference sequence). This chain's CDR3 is CATSRDQGGRPQHF. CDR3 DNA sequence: TGTGCCACCAGCAGAGATCAGGGAGGACGGCCCCAGCATTTT.

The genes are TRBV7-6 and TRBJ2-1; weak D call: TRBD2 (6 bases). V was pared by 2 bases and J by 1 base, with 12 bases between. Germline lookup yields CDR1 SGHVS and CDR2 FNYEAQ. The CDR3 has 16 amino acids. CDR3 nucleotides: TGTGCCAGCAGCTTACGGATTAGCGGTTCCTACAATGAGCAGTTCTTC. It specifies CASSLRISGSYNEQFF.

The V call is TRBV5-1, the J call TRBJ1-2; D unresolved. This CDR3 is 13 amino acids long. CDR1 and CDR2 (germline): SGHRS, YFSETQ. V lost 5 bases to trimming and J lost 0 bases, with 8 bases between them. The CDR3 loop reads CASRGDANYGYTF. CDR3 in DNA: TGCGCCAGCAGGGGAGATGCTAACTATGGCTACACCTTC.

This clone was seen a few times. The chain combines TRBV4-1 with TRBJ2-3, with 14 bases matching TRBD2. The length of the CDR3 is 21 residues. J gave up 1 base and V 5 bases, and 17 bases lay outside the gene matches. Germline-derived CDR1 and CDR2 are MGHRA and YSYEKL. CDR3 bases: TGCGCCAGCAGCTTCCCCCCCGTTGGGACTAGCGGGAGTAGACGCACAGATACGCAGTATTTT. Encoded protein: CASSFPPVGTSGSRRTDTQYF.

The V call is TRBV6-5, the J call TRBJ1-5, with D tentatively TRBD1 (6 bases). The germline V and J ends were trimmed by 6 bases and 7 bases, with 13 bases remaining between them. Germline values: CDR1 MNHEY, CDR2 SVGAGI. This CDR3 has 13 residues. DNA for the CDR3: TGTGCCAGCAGCTTTTCAGGGGAACAGCCCCAGCATTTT. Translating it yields CASSFSGEQPQHF.

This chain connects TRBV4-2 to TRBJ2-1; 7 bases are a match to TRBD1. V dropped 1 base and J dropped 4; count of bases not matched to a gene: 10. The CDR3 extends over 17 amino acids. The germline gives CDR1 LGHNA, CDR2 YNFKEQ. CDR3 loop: CASSQVPQGVTYNEQFF. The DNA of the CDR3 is TGTGCCAGCAGCCAAGTTCCCCAGGGGGTCACATACAATGAGCAGTTCTTC.

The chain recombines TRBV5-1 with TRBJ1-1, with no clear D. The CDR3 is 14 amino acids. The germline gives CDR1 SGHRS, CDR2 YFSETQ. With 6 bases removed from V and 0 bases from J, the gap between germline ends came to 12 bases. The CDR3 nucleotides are TGCGCCAGCACACCGGAGGGCTTGAACACTGAAGCTTTCTTT. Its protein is CASTPEGLNTEAFF.

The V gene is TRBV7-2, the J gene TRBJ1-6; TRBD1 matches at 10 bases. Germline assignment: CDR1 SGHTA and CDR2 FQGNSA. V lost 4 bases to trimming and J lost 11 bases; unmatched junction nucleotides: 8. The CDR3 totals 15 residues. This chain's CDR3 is CASSSPPGQGPPLHF. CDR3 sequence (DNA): TGTGCCAGCAGCTCCCCGCCGGGACAGGGGCCACCCCTCCACTTT. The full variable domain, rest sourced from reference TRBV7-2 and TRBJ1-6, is GAGVSQSPSNKVTEKGKDVELRCDPISGHTALYWYRQSLGQGLEFLIYFQGNSAPDKSGLPSDRFSAERTGGSVSTLTIQRTQQEDSAVYLCASSSPPGQGPPLHFGNGTRLTVT.

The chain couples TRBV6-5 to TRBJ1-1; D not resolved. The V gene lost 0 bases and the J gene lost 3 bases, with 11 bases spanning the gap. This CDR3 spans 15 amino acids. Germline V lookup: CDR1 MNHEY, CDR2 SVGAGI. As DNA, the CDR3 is TGTGCCAGCAGTTACTCCCGTTCTTCAGACACTGAAGCTTTCTTT. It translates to CASSYSRSSDTEAFF.

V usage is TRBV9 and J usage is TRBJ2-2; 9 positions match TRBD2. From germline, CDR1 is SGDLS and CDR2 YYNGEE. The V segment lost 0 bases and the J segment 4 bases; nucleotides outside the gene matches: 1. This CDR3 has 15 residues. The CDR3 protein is CASSVEAGGTGELFF. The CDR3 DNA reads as TGTGCCAGCAGCGTAGAAGCGGGAGGCACCGGGGAGCTGTTTTTT.

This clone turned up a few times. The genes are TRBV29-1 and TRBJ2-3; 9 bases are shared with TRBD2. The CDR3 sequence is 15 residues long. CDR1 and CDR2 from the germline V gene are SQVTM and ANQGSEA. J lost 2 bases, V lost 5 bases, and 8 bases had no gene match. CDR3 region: CSVKKREVDTDTQYF. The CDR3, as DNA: TGCAGCGTTAAGAAGCGGGAGGTTGACACAGATACGCAGTATTTT.

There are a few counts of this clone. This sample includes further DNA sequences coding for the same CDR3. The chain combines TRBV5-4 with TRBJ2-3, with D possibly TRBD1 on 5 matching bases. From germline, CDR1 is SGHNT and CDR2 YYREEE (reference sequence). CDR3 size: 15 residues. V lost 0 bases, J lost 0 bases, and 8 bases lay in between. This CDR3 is CASSLGGASTDTQYF. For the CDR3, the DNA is TGTGCCAGCAGCTTGGGTGGGGCCAGCACAGATACGCAGTATTTT.

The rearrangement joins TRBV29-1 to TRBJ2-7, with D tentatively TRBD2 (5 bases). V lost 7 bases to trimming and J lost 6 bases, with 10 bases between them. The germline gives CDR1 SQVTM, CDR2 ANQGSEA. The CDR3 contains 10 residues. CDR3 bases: TGCAGCGCCGTGGGGAGCGAGCAGTACTTC. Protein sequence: CSAVGSEQYF.

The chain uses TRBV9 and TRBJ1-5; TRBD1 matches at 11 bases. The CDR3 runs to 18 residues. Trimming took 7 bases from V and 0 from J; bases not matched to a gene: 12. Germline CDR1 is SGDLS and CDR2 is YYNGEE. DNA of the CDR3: TGTGCCAGCGTAGGACAGGGGGCGGTCCCCTATAGCAATCAGCCCCAGCATTTT. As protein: CASVGQGAVPYSNQPQHF.

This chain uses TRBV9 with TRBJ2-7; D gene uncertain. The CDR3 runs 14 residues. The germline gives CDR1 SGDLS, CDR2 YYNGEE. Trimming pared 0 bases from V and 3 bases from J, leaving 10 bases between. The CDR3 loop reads CASSVGNSRYEQYF. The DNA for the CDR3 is TGTGCCAGCAGCGTAGGAAACAGCCGCTACGAGCAGTACTTC.

CDR3 in amino acids: CASSHIDRPRDNEQFF. In DNA, the CDR3 is TGCGCCAGCAGCCATATAGACAGGCCCCGCGACAATGAGCAGTTCTTC. The chain combines TRBV4-1 with TRBJ2-1; a weak D match, TRBD1 (6 bases). Trimming took 3 bases from V and 5 from J, leaving 17 bases between them. The CDR3 is 16 amino acids. Germline V gene sequence: CDR1 MGHRA, CDR2 YSYEKL.

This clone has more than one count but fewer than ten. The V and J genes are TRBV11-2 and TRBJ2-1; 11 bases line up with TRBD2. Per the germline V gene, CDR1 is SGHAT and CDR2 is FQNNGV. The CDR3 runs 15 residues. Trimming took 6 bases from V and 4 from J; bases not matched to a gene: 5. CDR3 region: CASRPLAGEYNEQFF. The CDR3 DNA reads TGTGCCAGCAGGCCACTAGCGGGGGAATACAATGAGCAGTTCTTC.

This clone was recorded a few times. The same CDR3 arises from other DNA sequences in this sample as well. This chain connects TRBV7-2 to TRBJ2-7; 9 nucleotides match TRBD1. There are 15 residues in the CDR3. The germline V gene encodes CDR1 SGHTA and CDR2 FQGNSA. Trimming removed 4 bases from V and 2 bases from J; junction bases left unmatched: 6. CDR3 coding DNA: TGTGCCAGCAGCTCCGCCGGGACAGGGCCCTACGAGCAGTACTTC. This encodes CASSSAGTGPYEQYF.

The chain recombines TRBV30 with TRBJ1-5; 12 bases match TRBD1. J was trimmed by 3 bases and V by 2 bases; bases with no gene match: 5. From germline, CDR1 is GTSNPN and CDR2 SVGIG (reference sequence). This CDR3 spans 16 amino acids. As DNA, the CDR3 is TGTGCCTGGAGTCACGGGGGACAGGGGGCCAATCAGCCCCAGCATTTT. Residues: CAWSHGGQGANQPQHF.

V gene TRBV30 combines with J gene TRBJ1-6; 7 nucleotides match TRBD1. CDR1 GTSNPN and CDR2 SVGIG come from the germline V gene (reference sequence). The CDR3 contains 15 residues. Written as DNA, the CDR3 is TGTGCTTCGTGGGACAGCAGCTCCTATAATTCACCCCTCCACTTT. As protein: CASWDSSSYNSPLHF.